A selection of T cell receptor beta chains follows, all from one sample in a study of T-cell reconstitution after alpha-beta-depleted transplantation in children. TCRdb reanalysed the PCR reads using MiXCR and keeps one entry per CDR3 protein. The top ten hold roughly 4% of the sample, which has more than 550,000 distinct CDR3 sequences, more than 9% seen once. This material consisted of PBMCs from the stem cell graft donor, taken from the stem cell graft. Receptors were obtained from a human donor who donated a stem cell graft to a child with acute myeloid leukemia. Both conserved end residues are trimmed from each CDR3.

v_gene,j_gene,CDR3aa
TRBV7-2,TRBJ2-5,ASSLSGRFTETQY
TRBV29-1,TRBJ1-1,SVVSGISEAF
TRBV7-7,TRBJ2-2,ASSFGPAAGELF
TRBV27,TRBJ2-7,ARSSLGTGGGEQY
TRBV29-1,TRBJ2-5,SGRTGGETQY
TRBV20-1,TRBJ1-1,SPKKRALGDTEAF
TRBV5-1,TRBJ1-3,ASSLGQGTSGNTIY
TRBV12-3/TRBV12-4,TRBJ1-1,ASSLRTGTEAF
TRBV3-1,TRBJ1-1,ASSQIQGLTEAF
TRBV6-1,TRBJ2-1,ASSPGISYNEQF
TRBV29-1,TRBJ1-4,SATGKQKLF
TRBV9,TRBJ2-3,ASSVQAGSTDTQY
TRBV12-3/TRBV12-4,TRBJ1-3,ASSFFGLISGNTIY
TRBV12-3/TRBV12-4,TRBJ2-3,ASSSSGFTDTQY
TRBV7-6,TRBJ2-3,ASSLNSGGFTDTQY
TRBV5-1,TRBJ1-1,ASSLEAQGRNTEAF
TRBV7-2,TRBJ2-1,ASSLTLTLAGDSEQF
TRBV27,TRBJ2-5,ATKHHSGEDQETQY
TRBV21-1,TRBJ2-1,ASRQSLAISYNEQF
TRBV10-3,TRBJ2-7,AISESQGEQY
TRBV24-1,TRBJ2-5,ATSDRGTDQETQY
TRBV29-1,TRBJ2-7,SVSLAGTAEQY
TRBV12-3/TRBV12-4,TRBJ1-3,ASSLAVGNTIY
TRBV5-1,TRBJ2-2,ASSLVPGVVAGELF
TRBV25-1,TRBJ2-1,ASSEYRLNEQF
TRBV3-1,TRBJ2-7,ASSLSGSSNKQY
TRBV6-1,TRBJ1-1,ASRREWNTEAF
TRBV13,TRBJ1-2,ASSLEGRRGYT
TRBV6-2/TRBV6-3,TRBJ1-1,ASSYDPTRRVRHTEAF
TRBV2,TRBJ2-3,ASKFGWGTDTQY
TRBV12-3/TRBV12-4,TRBJ2-1,ASSLQGGSYNEQF
TRBV27,TRBJ2-1,ASSWGVAGVNEQF
TRBV29-1,TRBJ2-1,SVDSLAGGSSYNEQF
TRBV12-3/TRBV12-4,TRBJ2-3,ASSLRDGDTQY
TRBV5-1,TRBJ2-2,ASSLGRDRGIGELF
TRBV6-2/TRBV6-3,TRBJ2-2,ASSYTPRGELF
TRBV20-1,TRBJ2-3,SAREVAVSTDTQY
TRBV29-1,TRBJ2-3,SVKGTSGNTDTQY
TRBV4-2,TRBJ2-3,ASSQDGTSGSTDTQY
TRBV20-1,TRBJ2-7,SASDPGLAGYEQY